This T cell receptor (beta chain) was captured in a study of T-cell memory formation after mild COVID-19. The V gene end was trimmed by 6 bases and the J gene end by 7 bases; junction bases not matched to a gene: 3. There are 13 residues in the CDR3. Per the germline V gene, CDR1 is SEHNR and CDR2 is FQNEAQ (reference sequence). Study-level results: Specificity for SARS-CoV-2 was not confirmed among the second-wave clones peaking on day 37. Clones that contracted from day 15 to 85 had balanced CD4/CD8; later expanders were CD4+ biased. Cross-reactive memory apparently joined, as some responding clones appeared in pre-infection memory.

In this sample, this clonotype turned up a few times. Its antigen is unknown. TCRdb reprocessed the 5' RACE reads with MiXCR, giving one entry per CDR3 protein. The sample shows around 250,000 distinct CDR3 sequences, 15% of them seen only once. Material: PBMCs or a T cell subset sorted from them (not recorded which). The receptor was isolated from an adult woman who had mild COVID-19 (a few samples of this study predate the infection). Cell type and time point are not known. The rearrangement uses TRBV7-9 and TRBJ2-2; 9 positions match TRBD2. CDR3 in amino acids: CASRDSGSGELFF. The CDR3 DNA reads as TGTGCCAGCAGGGATAGCGGGAGCGGGGAGCTGTTTTTT.